What follows describes a single T cell receptor beta chain. At one of its ends the junction is not consistent with the germline gene, which may arise from a read error. This sample was taken from a study of CD8+CD57+ T cells in acquired aplastic anemia. In the study overall: In CD4+ cells, healthy donors produced an average of approximately 11 million reads.

Profiling that covered TCR beta VDJ and CDR3 relied on genomic DNA as its template. In TCRdb, the reads were re-called with MiXCR into one record per CDR3 protein. Among 200,000 to 250,000 distinct CDR3 sequences listed, 34% were seen once. The CDR3 extends over 11 amino acids. What was sequenced was sorted CD4+, CD8+, or CD8+CD57+ T cells (not recorded which) from PBMCs. J is TRBJ1-1 and V is TRBV12-3 or TRBV12-4; D is uncertain. The clonotype comes from a human donor in good health, serving as a control. CDR3: CASRLNTEASF. The CDR3 DNA reads TGTGCCAGCAGACTTAACACTGAAGCTTCCTTT.